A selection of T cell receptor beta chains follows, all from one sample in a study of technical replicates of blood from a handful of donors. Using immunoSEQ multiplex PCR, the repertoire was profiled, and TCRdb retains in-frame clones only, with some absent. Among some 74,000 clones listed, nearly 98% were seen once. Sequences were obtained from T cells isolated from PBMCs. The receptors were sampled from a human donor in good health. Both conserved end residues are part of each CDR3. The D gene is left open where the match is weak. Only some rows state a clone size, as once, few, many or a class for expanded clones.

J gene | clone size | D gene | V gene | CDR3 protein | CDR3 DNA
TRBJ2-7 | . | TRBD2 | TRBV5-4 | CASSVTSGYEQYF | TGTGCCAGCAGCGTCACTAGCGGGTACGAGCAGTACTTC
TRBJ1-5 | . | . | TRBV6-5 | CASSYSTGNQPQHF | TGTGCCAGCAGTTACTCGACGGGGAATCAGCCCCAGCATTTT
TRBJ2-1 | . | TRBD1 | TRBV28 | CASSLYRDSEQFF | TGTGCCAGCAGTTTATATAGGGACAGTGAGCAGTTCTTC
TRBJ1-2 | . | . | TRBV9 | CASSVDERGYTF | TGTGCCAGCAGCGTAGACGAGAGGGGCTACACCTTC
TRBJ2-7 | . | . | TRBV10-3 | CAISEAGPLGGDEQYF | TGTGCCATCAGTGAGGCAGGTCCCTTAGGGGGGGACGAGCAGTACTTC
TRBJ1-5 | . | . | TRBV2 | CASSEPSLSNQPQHF | TGTGCCAGCAGTGAACCCAGTCTTAGCAATCAGCCCCAGCATTTT
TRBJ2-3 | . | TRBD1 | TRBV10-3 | CATSPETGGTQYF | TGTGCCACCTCCCCGGAGACAGGGGGTACGCAGTATTTT
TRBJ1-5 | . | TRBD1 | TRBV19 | CASSTRQGNQPQHF | TGTGCCAGTAGTACTCGACAGGGGAATCAGCCCCAGCATTTT
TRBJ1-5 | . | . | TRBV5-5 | CASSWGAAASNQPQHF | TGTGCCAGCAGCTGGGGAGCAGCGGCTAGCAATCAGCCCCAGCATTTT
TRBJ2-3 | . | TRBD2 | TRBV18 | CASSPTSGTDTQYF | TGTGCCAGCTCACCCACTAGCGGCACAGATACGCAGTATTTT
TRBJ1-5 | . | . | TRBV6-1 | CASSGTTGDNQPQHF | TGTGCCAGCAGTGGGACAACGGGGGATAATCAACCCCAGCATTTT
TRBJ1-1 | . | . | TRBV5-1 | CASSSQGPNTEAFF | TGCGCCAGCAGCTCACAGGGTCCTAACACTGAAGCTTTCTTT
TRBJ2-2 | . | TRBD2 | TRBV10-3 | CAISESASGRIYGELFF | TGTGCCATCAGTGAGTCGGCTAGCGGGAGGATTTACGGGGAGCTGTTTTTT
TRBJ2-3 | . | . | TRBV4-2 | CASSLVFTDTQYF | TGTGCCAGCAGCCTAGTGTTCACAGATACGCAGTATTTT
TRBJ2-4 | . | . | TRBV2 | CASSDRIQDIQYF | TGTGCCAGCAGTGACAGGATCCAGGACATTCAGTACTTC
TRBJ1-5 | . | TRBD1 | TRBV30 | CAWSVQGGYSNQPQHF | TGTGCCTGGAGTGTACAGGGGGGGTACAGCAATCAGCCCCAGCATTTT
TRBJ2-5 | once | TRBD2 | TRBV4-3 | CASSQEGAGGETQYF | TGCGCCAGCAGCCAAGAGGGAGCGGGGGGAGAGACCCAGTACTTC